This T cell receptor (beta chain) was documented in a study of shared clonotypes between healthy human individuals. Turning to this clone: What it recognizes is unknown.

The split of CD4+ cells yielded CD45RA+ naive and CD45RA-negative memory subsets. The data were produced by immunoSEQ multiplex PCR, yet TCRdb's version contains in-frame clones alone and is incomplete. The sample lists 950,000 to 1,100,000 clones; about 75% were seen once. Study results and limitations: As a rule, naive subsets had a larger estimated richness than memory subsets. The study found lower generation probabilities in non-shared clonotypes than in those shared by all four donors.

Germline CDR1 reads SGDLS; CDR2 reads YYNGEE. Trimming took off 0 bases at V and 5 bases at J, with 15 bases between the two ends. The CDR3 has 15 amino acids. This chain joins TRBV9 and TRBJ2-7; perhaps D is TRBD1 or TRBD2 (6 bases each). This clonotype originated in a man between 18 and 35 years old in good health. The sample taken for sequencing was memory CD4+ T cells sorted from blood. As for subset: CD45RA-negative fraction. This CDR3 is CASSVVGGLKDEQYF. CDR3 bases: TGTGCCAGCAGCGTAGTCGGGGGCCTGAAGGACGAGCAGTACTTC.